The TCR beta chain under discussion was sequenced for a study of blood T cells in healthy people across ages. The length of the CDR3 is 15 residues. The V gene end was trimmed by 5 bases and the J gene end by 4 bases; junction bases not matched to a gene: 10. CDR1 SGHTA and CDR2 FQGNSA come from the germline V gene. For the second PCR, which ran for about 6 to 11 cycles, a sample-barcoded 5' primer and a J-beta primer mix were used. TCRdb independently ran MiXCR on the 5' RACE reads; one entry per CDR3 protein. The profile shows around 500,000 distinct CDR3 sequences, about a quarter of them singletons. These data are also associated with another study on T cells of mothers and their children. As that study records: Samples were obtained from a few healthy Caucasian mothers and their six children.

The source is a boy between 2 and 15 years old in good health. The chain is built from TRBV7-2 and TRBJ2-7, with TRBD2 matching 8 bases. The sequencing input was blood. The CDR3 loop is CASSPRGAIVYEQYF. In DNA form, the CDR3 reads TGTGCCAGCAGCCCGCGGGGGGCCATAGTTTACGAGCAGTACTTC. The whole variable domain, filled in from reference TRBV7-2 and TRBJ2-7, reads GAGVSQSPSNKVTEKGKDVELRCDPISGHTALYWYRQSLGQGLEFLIYFQGNSAPDKSGLPSDRFSAERTGGSVSTLTIQRTQQEDSAVYLCASSPRGAIVYEQYFGPGTRLTVT.